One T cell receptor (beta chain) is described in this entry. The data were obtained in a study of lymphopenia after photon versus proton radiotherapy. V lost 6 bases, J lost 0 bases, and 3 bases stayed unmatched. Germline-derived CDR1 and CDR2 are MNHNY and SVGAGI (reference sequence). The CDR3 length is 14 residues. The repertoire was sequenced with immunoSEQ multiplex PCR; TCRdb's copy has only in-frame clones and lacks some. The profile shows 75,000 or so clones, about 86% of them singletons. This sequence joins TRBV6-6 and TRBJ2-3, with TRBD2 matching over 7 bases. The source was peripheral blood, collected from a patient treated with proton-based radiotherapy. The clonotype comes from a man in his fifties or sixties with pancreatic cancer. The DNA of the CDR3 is TGTGCCAGCAGCTCGGGAGGAAGCACAGATACGCAGTATTTT. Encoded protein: CASSSGGSTDTQYF.